The sequence of this T cell receptor beta chain was determined in a study of control samples from healthy donors and cancer patients. Profiling relied on immunoSEQ multiplex PCR, and the TCRdb table lists in-frame clones only, not all of them. The table shows some 5,600 clones, with 70% to 90% occurring only once. CDR3 length: 15 residues. V was clipped by 4 bases and J by 6 bases; unmatched bases: 8. Germline V CDR1 and CDR2: MDHEN, SYDVKM. The source material was formalin-fixed, paraffin-embedded tissue. The receptor was derived from a female donor with lung cancer. The chain has TRBV28 and TRBJ1-5; 8 positions agree with TRBD1. In nucleotides, the CDR3 is TGTGCCAGCAGTTCGGACAGGGCAGGAGGTCAGCCCCAGCATTTT. It yields the protein CASSSDRAGGQPQHF.